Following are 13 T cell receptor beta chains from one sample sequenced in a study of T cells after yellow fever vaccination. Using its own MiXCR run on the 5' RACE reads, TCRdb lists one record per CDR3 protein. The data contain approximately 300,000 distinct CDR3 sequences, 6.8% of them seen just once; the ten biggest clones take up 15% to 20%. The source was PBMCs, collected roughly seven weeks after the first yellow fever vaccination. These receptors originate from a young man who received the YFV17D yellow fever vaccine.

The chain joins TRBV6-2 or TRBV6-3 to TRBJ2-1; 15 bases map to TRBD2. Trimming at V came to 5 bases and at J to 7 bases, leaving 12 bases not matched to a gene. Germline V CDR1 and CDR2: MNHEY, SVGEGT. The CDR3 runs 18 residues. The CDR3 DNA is TGTGCCAGCAGTATCCGGACTAGCGGGGGGGCCTGGTCGAATGAGCAGTTCTTC. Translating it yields CASSIRTSGGAWSNEQFF.

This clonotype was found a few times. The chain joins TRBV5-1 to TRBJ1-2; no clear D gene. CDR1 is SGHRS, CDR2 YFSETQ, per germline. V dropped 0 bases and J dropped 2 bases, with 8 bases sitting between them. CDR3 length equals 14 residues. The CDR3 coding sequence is TGCGCCAGCAGCTTGGCTATTTTAAACTATGGCTACACCTTC. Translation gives CASSLAILNYGYTF.

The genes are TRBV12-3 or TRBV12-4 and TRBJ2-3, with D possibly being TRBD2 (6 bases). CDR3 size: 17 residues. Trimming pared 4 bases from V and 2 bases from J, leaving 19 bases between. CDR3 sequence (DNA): TGTGCCAGCAGTTCCACTAGCAGACTAACCTACACAGATACGCAGTATTTT. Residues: CASSSTSRLTYTDTQYF.

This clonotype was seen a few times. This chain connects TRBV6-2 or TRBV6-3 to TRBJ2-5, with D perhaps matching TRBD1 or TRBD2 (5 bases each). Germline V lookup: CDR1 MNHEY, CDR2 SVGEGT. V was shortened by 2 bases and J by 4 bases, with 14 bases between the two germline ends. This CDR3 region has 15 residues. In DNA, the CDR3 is TGTGCCAGCAGTTACCCAGGGACGCATGGAGAGACCCAGTACTTC. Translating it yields CASSYPGTHGETQYF.

CDR3 DNA sequence: TGTGCCAGTAGTACGGCCCCGGGCTACAATGAGCAGTTCTTC. As protein: CASSTAPGYNEQFF. The V and J genes are TRBV19 and TRBJ2-1; D call uncertain. CDR3 length: 14 residues. The germline V gene has CDR1 LNHDA and CDR2 SQIVND (reference sequence). V was pared by 4 bases and J by 3 bases, with 10 bases between.

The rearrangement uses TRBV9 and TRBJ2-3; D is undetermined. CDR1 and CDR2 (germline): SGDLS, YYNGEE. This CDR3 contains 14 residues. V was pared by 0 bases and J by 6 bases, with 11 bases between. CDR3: CASSVVGTADTQYF. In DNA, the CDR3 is TGTGCCAGCAGCGTAGTTGGTACGGCCGATACGCAGTATTTT.

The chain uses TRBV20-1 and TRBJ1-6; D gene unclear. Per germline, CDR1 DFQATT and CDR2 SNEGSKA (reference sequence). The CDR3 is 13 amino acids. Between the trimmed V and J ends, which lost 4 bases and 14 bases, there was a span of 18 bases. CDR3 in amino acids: CSAIEGPKEALHF. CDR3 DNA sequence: TGCAGTGCTATAGAGGGTCCCAAAGAGGCCCTCCACTTT.

CDR3 residues: CASSVEGGGAFDEQFF. The CDR3 bases are TGTGCCAGCAGCGTAGAAGGTGGGGGGGCATTTGATGAGCAGTTCTTC. J is TRBJ2-1 and V is TRBV9; D possibly corresponds to TRBD2 (7 bases). Per germline, CDR1 SGDLS and CDR2 YYNGEE. Between the trimmed V and J ends, which lost 0 bases and 8 bases, there was a span of 18 bases. This CDR3 region has 16 residues.

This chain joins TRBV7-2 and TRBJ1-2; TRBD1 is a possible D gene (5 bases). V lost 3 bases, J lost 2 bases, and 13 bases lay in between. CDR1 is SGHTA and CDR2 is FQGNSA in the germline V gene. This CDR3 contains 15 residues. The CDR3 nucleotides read TGTGCCAGCAGCTTTACGTCAGGGCTGAACTATGGCTACACCTTC. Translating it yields CASSFTSGLNYGYTF.

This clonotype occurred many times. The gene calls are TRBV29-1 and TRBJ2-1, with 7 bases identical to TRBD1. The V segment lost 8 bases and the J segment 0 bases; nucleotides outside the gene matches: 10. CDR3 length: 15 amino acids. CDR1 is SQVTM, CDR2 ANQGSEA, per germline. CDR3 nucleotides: TGCAGCCTATCGACAGGGTCGCTCTCCTACAATGAGCAGTTCTTC. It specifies CSLSTGSLSYNEQFF.

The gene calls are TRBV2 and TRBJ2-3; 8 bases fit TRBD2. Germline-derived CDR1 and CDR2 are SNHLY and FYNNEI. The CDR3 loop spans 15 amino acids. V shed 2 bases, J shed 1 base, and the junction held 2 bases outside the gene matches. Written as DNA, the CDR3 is TGTGCCAGCAGTGAATACGGGGGGGGCACAGATACGCAGTATTTT. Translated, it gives CASSEYGGGTDTQYF.

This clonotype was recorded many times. In nucleotides, the CDR3 is TGCGCCAGCAGCCCGGACAGAGCGGGCGAGCAGTTCTTC. Protein product: CASSPDRAGEQFF. V is TRBV5-1 and J is TRBJ2-1; D tentatively reads TRBD1 or TRBD2 (6 bases each). This CDR3 is 13 amino acids long. Germline V gene lookup returns CDR1 SGHRS and CDR2 YFSETQ. The V gene lost 4 bases and the J gene lost 10 bases, with 15 bases spanning the gap.

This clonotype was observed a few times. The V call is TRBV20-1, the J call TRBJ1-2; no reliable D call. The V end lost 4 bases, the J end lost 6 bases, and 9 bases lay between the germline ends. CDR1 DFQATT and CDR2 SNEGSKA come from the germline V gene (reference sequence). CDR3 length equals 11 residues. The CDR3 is CSAKATNGYTF. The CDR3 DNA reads TGCAGTGCTAAGGCGACCAATGGCTACACCTTC.